A single sample is the source of the 8 T cell receptor beta chains below, sequenced in a study of blood T cell repertoires in COVID-19. Profiling relied on immunoSEQ multiplex PCR, and the TCRdb table lists in-frame clones only, not all of them. The data contain 150,000 to 200,000 clones, 75% to 90% of them singletons. Sequencing was performed on PBMCs or T cells enriched from blood (not recorded which). The source of these receptors is a woman aged 18-30 years who had recovered from COVID-19.

The rearrangement links TRBV3-1 (or the pseudogene TRBV3-2) to TRBJ1-6, with a weak D call TRBD1 (6 bases). V was cut by 2 bases and J by 9 bases, with 8 bases left in between. This CDR3 has 13 residues. Germline CDR1 is LGHDT and CDR2 is YNNKEL (reference sequence). DNA of the CDR3: TGTGCCAGCAGCCAACAGGGGAGTTCACCCCTCCACTTT. Translated: CASSQQGSSPLHF.

The CDR3 reads CASSLRGGAWTEAFF. Written as DNA, the CDR3 is TGTGCCAGCAGTTTACGCGGGGGCGCGTGGACTGAAGCTTTCTTT. J is TRBJ1-1 and V is TRBV27, with D possibly being TRBD1 (6 bases). CDR1 is MNHEY and CDR2 is SMNVEV in the germline V gene (reference sequence). The CDR3 loop spans 15 amino acids. The V and J ends lost 2 bases and 5 bases respectively, with 15 bases between them.

The chain links TRBV19 to TRBJ1-1; 9 nucleotides match TRBD1. Germline assignment: CDR1 LNHDA and CDR2 SQIVND (reference sequence). V shed 5 bases and J 1 base; nucleotides not matched to a gene: 2. The CDR3 is made up of 14 amino acids. DNA of the CDR3: TGTGCCAGTAGTCGGACAGGGGAGAACACTGAAGCTTTCTTT. Translated, it gives CASSRTGENTEAFF.

This clone was counted between two and nine times. The genes are TRBV3-1 (or the pseudogene TRBV3-2) and TRBJ2-1; 8 positions match TRBD2. J lost 3 bases, V lost 3 bases, and 7 bases had no gene match. Germline V lookup: CDR1 LGHDT, CDR2 YNNKEL (reference sequence). The length of the CDR3 is 16 residues. CDR3: CASSHSAGGLYNEQFF. The CDR3 DNA is TGTGCCAGCAGCCATTCGGCGGGAGGCCTCTACAATGAGCAGTTCTTC.

This chain joins TRBV19 and TRBJ2-6; D uncertain. From germline, CDR1 is LNHDA and CDR2 SQIVND (reference sequence). This CDR3 is built from 15 residues. Trimming took off 7 bases at V and 1 base at J, with 11 bases between the two ends. The CDR3 is CASTTLSSGANVLTF. CDR3 DNA: TGTGCCAGTACCACTCTTTCGTCTGGGGCCAACGTCCTGACTTTC. Full variable domain (outside the CDR3, taken from reference TRBV19 and TRBJ2-6): DGGITQSPKYLFRKEGQNVTLSCEQNLNHDAMYWYRQDPGQGLRLIYYSQIVNDFQKGDIAEGYSVSREKKESFPLTVTSAQKNPTAFYLCASTTLSSGANVLTFGAGSRLTVL.

The J gene is TRBJ1-1, the V gene TRBV30, with 7 bases lining up with TRBD1. The CDR3 length is 15 residues. V gave up 1 base and J gave up 1 base; unmatched junction bases: 6. Per the germline V gene, CDR1 is GTSNPN and CDR2 is SVGIG (reference sequence). CDR3 sequence (DNA): TGTGCCTGGAGTGGCCTTAGACAGGGGAACACTGAAGCTTTCTTT. Amino acid sequence: CAWSGLRQGNTEAFF.

V and J are TRBV2 and TRBJ1-2; possibly TRBD1 for D (5 bases). CDR3 length: 16 residues. Trimming took 4 bases from V and 4 from J, leaving 19 bases between them. The germline gives CDR1 SNHLY, CDR2 FYNNEI. CDR3 DNA sequence: TGTGCCAGCAGTGTGGGGGGGACTGACCGGAGCTATGGCTACACCTTC. This gives the protein CASSVGGTDRSYGYTF.

This chain uses TRBV9 with TRBJ2-5, with 8 bases identical to TRBD2. This CDR3 has 18 residues. After removal of 0 bases from V and 1 base from J, the junction contained 11 bases not matched to a gene. CDR1 SGDLS and CDR2 YYNGEE come from the germline V gene. In DNA form, the CDR3 reads TGTGCCAGCAGCGTAGGATCTGAAGCGGGAGCTCCCCAAGAGACCCAGTACTTC. Protein sequence: CASSVGSEAGAPQETQYF.